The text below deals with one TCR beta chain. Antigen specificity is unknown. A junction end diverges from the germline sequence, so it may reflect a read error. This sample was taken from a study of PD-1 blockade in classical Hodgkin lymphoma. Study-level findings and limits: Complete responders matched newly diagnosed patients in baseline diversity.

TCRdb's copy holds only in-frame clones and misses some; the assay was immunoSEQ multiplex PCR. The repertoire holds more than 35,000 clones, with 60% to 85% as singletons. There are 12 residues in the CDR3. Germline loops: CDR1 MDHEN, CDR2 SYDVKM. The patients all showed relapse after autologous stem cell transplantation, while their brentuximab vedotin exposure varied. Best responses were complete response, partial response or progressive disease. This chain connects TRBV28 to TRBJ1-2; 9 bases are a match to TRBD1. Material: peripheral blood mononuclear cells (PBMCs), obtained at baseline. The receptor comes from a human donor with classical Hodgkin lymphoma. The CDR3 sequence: CAIQGANYGYTF. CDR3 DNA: TGTGCCATACAGGGGGCTAATTATGGCTACACCTTC.